A selection of T cell receptor beta chains follows, all from one sample in a study of cytomegalovirus exposure and HLA in healthy donors. Using immunoSEQ multiplex PCR, the repertoire was profiled, and TCRdb retains in-frame clones only, with some absent. The sample records some 170,000 clones, under 80% being singletons. Sequenced sample: PBMCs. These receptors all stem from a human donor in good health. The CDR3 runs from the conserved cysteine through the conserved F or W. The order of the fields is J gene, clone size, V gene, D gene, CDR3 protein, CDR3 DNA. D genes are given only for firm matches. Clone sizes are given selectively: once, few, many, or a class where the clone is expanded.

j_gene: TRBJ1-2
abundance: -
v_gene: TRBV27
d_gene: -
CDR3aa: CASSLGRTYGYTF
CDR3nt: TGTGCCAGCAGTTTAGGCAGGACATATGGCTACACCTTC

j_gene: TRBJ1-3
abundance: few
v_gene: TRBV2
d_gene: TRBD1
CDR3aa: CASSKGQFGGNTIYF
CDR3nt: TGTGCCAGCAGTAAGGGACAGTTTGGTGGAAACACCATATATTTT

j_gene: TRBJ1-1
abundance: -
v_gene: TRBV19
d_gene: TRBD1
CDR3aa: CASSILKGQGDTEAFF
CDR3nt: TGTGCCAGTAGTATCCTCAAGGGACAGGGAGACACTGAAGCTTTCTTT

j_gene: TRBJ2-3
abundance: -
v_gene: TRBV9
d_gene: -
CDR3aa: CASSGFTGRADTQYF
CDR3nt: TGTGCCAGCAGCGGGTTCACGGGTCGCGCAGATACGCAGTATTTT

j_gene: TRBJ2-2
abundance: -
v_gene: TRBV9
d_gene: -
CDR3aa: CASSRDTPNTGELFF
CDR3nt: TGTGCCAGCAGCAGAGACACCCCGAACACCGGGGAGCTGTTTTTT

j_gene: TRBJ2-3
abundance: -
v_gene: TRBV11-1
d_gene: TRBD1
CDR3aa: CASSNADRFRTDTQYF
CDR3nt: TGTGCCAGCAGCAATGCGGACAGGTTCCGGACAGATACGCAGTATTTT

j_gene: TRBJ2-1
abundance: -
v_gene: TRBV5-1
d_gene: TRBD2
CDR3aa: CASRSGTSGSNEQFF
CDR3nt: TGCGCCAGTCGATCCGGGACTAGCGGGAGCAATGAGCAGTTCTTC

j_gene: TRBJ1-2
abundance: -
v_gene: TRBV5-1
d_gene: -
CDR3aa: CASSSTDTNYGYTF
CDR3nt: TGCGCCAGCAGCTCTACAGATACAAACTATGGCTACACCTTC

j_gene: TRBJ2-1
abundance: -
v_gene: TRBV6-1
d_gene: -
CDR3aa: CASSVGVGASGNEQFF
CDR3nt: TGTGCCAGCAGTGTGGGAGTGGGGGCGTCCGGAAATGAGCAGTTCTTC

j_gene: TRBJ2-7
abundance: few
v_gene: TRBV5-6
d_gene: -
CDR3aa: CASSLGLTSSGEQYF
CDR3nt: TGTGCCAGCAGCCTTGGGTTGACTAGTAGTGGCGAGCAGTACTTC

j_gene: TRBJ2-1
abundance: -
v_gene: TRBV5-4
d_gene: TRBD2
CDR3aa: CASSLAGSSYNEQFF
CDR3nt: TGTGCCAGCAGCTTAGCGGGGAGCTCCTACAATGAGCAGTTCTTC

j_gene: TRBJ2-5
abundance: few
v_gene: TRBV7-9
d_gene: -
CDR3aa: CASSGVGGAETQYF
CDR3nt: TGTGCCAGCAGCGGGGTTGGGGGGGCAGAGACCCAGTACTTC

j_gene: TRBJ2-2
abundance: -
v_gene: TRBV5-4
d_gene: -
CDR3aa: CASSRNRATGELFF
CDR3nt: TGTGCCAGCAGCAGGAACAGGGCCACCGGGGAGCTGTTTTTT

j_gene: TRBJ1-2
abundance: once
v_gene: TRBV25-1
d_gene: -
CDR3aa: CASSEGVAGYTF
CDR3nt: TGTGCCAGCAGTGAGGGAGTGGCCGGCTACACCTTC

j_gene: TRBJ2-1
abundance: -
v_gene: TRBV9
d_gene: TRBD1
CDR3aa: CASSAGQGSWNEQFF
CDR3nt: TGTGCCAGCAGCGCGGGACAGGGGTCTTGGAATGAGCAGTTCTTC

j_gene: TRBJ2-3
abundance: -
v_gene: TRBV9
d_gene: -
CDR3aa: CASSPRQDTDTQYF
CDR3nt: TGTGCCAGCAGCCCCCGACAGGATACAGATACGCAGTATTTT

j_gene: TRBJ2-7
abundance: -
v_gene: TRBV19
d_gene: TRBD2
CDR3aa: CASSISGGLSSYEQYF
CDR3nt: TGTGCCAGTAGTATCAGCGGGGGGCTCAGCTCCTACGAGCAGTACTTC

j_gene: TRBJ1-4
abundance: -
v_gene: TRBV9
d_gene: -
CDR3aa: CASSGEAEPTNEKLFF
CDR3nt: TGTGCCAGCAGCGGGGAGGCAGAACCAACTAATGAAAAACTGTTTTTT

j_gene: TRBJ1-6
abundance: -
v_gene: TRBV18
d_gene: TRBD1
CDR3aa: CASSPSTGDGSPLHF
CDR3nt: TGTGCCAGCTCACCTTCGACAGGGGATGGTTCACCCCTCCACTTT

j_gene: TRBJ1-4
abundance: -
v_gene: TRBV5-1
d_gene: -
CDR3aa: CASSSGRGANEKLFF
CDR3nt: TGCGCCAGCAGCTCCGGTCGGGGGGCCAATGAAAAACTGTTTTTT

j_gene: TRBJ1-3
abundance: few
v_gene: TRBV7-9
d_gene: TRBD1
CDR3aa: CASSLGQGVVPTGNTIYF
CDR3nt: TGTGCCAGCAGCTTAGGACAGGGGGTAGTACCAACTGGAAACACCATATATTTT

j_gene: TRBJ2-1
abundance: -
v_gene: TRBV2
d_gene: -
CDR3aa: CASSEGASPWDEQFF
CDR3nt: TGTGCCAGCAGTGAGGGGGCTAGCCCCTGGGATGAGCAGTTCTTC

j_gene: TRBJ2-1
abundance: -
v_gene: TRBV5-6
d_gene: TRBD2
CDR3aa: CASSLWASGGGLEQFF
CDR3nt: TGTGCCAGCAGCTTGTGGGCTAGCGGGGGGGGCTTGGAGCAGTTCTTC